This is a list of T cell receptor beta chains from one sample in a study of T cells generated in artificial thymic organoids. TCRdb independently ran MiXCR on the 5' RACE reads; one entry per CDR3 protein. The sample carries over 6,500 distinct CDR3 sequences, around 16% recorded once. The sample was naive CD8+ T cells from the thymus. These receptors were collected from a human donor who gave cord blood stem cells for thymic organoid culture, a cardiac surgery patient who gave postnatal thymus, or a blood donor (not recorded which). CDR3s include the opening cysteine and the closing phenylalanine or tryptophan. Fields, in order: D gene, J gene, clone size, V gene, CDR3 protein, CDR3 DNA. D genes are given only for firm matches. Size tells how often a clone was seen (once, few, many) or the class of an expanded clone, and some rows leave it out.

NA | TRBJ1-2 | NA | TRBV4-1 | CASSQDLGVRGYTF | TGCGCCAGCAGCCAAGATCTCGGGGTTAGGGGCTACACCTTC
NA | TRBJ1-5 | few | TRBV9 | CASSGTGHSNQPQHF | TGTGCCAGCAGCGGAACGGGGCATAGCAATCAGCCCCAGCATTTT
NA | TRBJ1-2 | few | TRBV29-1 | CSVEARDYYGYTF | TGCAGCGTTGAAGCCAGGGACTACTATGGCTACACCTTC
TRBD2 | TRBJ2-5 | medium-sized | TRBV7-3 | CASSPGTSGGETQYF | TGTGCCAGCAGCCCAGGGACTAGCGGGGGAGAGACCCAGTACTTC
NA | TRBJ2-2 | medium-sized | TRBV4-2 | CASSHSDDTGELFF | TGTGCCAGCAGCCACTCTGACGACACCGGGGAGCTGTTTTTT
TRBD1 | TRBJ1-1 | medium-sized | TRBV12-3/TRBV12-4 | CASSFKGAVGAFF | TGTGCCAGCAGTTTTAAGGGGGCGGTGGGAGCTTTCTTT
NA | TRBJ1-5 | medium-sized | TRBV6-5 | CASSYEGNQPQHF | TGTGCCAGCAGTTACGAAGGCAATCAGCCCCAGCATTTT
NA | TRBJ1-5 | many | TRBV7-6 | CASSLRAGQPQHF | TGTGCCAGCAGCCTCAGGGCCGGTCAGCCCCAGCATTTT
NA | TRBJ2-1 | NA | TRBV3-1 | CASSPSPLSYNEQFF | TGTGCCAGCAGCCCCAGCCCCCTATCTTACAATGAGCAGTTCTTC
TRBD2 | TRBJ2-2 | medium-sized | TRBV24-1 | CATSGTSGRAFGELFF | TGTGCCACCAGTGGGACTAGCGGGAGGGCCTTCGGGGAGCTGTTTTTT
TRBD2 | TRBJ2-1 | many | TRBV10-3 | CAISRLAGASADNEQFF | TGTGCCATCAGTCGACTAGCGGGAGCTTCAGCCGACAATGAGCAGTTCTTC
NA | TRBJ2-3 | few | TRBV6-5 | CASSATVGDTDTQYF | TGTGCCAGCAGTGCTACCGTGGGGGACACAGATACGCAGTATTTT
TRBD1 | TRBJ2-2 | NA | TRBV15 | CASTGINTGELFF | TGTGCCTCGACAGGGATTAACACCGGGGAGCTGTTTTTT
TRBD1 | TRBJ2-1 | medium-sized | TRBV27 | CASSWDRGGDEQFF | TGTGCCAGCAGTTGGGACAGGGGAGGCGATGAGCAGTTCTTC
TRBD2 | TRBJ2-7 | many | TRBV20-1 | CSARLAGLNEQYF | TGCAGTGCTAGACTAGCGGGACTAAACGAGCAGTACTTC
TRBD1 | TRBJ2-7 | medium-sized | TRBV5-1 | CASSPGTGGYEQYF | TGCGCCAGCAGCCCCGGGACAGGGGGCTACGAGCAGTACTTC
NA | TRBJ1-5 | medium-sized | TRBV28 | CASSQNQPQHF | TGTGCCAGCAGTCAGAATCAGCCCCAGCATTTT
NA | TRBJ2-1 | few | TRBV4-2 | CASSQEGRRLHSYNEQFF | TGTGCCAGCAGCCAAGAAGGGCGGCGGCTGCACTCCTACAATGAGCAGTTCTTC
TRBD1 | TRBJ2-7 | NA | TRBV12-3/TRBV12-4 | CASSLMAGTGIGSGGQYF | TGTGCCAGCAGTTTAATGGCTGGGACAGGGATCGGGTCTGGCGGGCAGTACTTC
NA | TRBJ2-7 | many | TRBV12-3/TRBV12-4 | CASSFLGGSYEQYF | TGTGCCAGCAGTTTCTTAGGGGGCTCCTACGAGCAGTACTTC
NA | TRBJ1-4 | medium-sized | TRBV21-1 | CASSKNQGGEKLFF | TGTGCCAGCAGCAAAAATCAGGGAGGGGAAAAACTGTTTTTT
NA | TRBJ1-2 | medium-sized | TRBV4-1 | CASSQAVNYGYTF | TGCGCCAGCAGCCAAGCAGTTAACTATGGCTACACCTTC
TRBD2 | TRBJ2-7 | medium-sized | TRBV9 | CASSVAPSGKYEQYF | TGTGCCAGCAGCGTAGCGCCTAGCGGAAAATACGAGCAGTACTTC
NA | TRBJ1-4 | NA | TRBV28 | CASSFRSKVEKLFF | TGTGCCAGCAGTTTCAGGTCGAAGGTTGAAAAACTGTTTTTT
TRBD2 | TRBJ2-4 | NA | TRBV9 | CASGASPGLAGATIQYF | TGTGCCAGCGGCGCGAGCCCGGGACTAGCGGGAGCAACCATTCAGTACTTC